This T cell receptor beta chain was identified in a study of technical replicates of blood from a handful of donors. V lost 2 bases to trimming and J lost 8 bases, with 18 bases between them. Germline V gene data show CDR1 as KGHSH and CDR2 as LQKENI. The CDR3 is 15 amino acids. Assay used: immunoSEQ multiplex PCR; TCRdb lists only in-frame clones, some missing. The sample has 65,000 to 95,000 clones, about 93% seen once. Material: T cells isolated from PBMCs. The TCR originated in a human donor in good health. The chain has TRBV18 and TRBJ1-2, with D tentatively TRBD1 (5 bases). The CDR3 nucleotides read TGTGCCAGCTCACCATCGGACACCCCAATGGGCGGCTACACCTTC. This translates into CASSPSDTPMGGYTF.